These 22 T cell receptor beta chains originate from one sample sequenced in a study of T cell repertoires in aging, cancer and after chemotherapy. A mixed TRB-A/B primer pool amplified rearranged TRB by multiplex touch-down PCR. TCRdb called the multiplex PCR reads again in MiXCR, with one record for every CDR3 protein. The sample gives fewer than 6,000 distinct CDR3 sequences, 35% to 55% of which show up once; 6.5% to 8% is in the top ten. TCR beta rearrangements were amplified from peripheral blood genomic DNA. The source material was blood. The receptors originated from a human donor with a blood cancer.

There are a few counts of this clonotype. The chain uses TRBV7-2 and TRBJ2-2, with D unclear. Trimming took off 3 bases at V and 6 bases at J, with 8 bases between the two ends. The germline CDR1 and CDR2 sequences are SGHTA and FQGNSA. The CDR3 has 13 amino acids. CDR3: CASSLRPAGELFF. DNA of the CDR3: TGTGCCAGCAGCTTGAGGCCCGCCGGGGAGCTGTTTTTT.

By sample fraction, this clonotype is medium-sized. This chain connects TRBV19 to TRBJ2-2; TRBD1 or TRBD2 may be the D gene (5 bases each). The CDR3 runs 16 residues. CDR1 is LNHDA and CDR2 is SQIVND in the germline V gene (reference sequence). V lost 9 bases and J lost 0, with 17 bases in between. CDR3 sequence (DNA): TGTGCCAGCCAGTCCGGGGCCACGACGAACACCGGGGAGCTGTTTTTT. This codes for CASQSGATTNTGELFF. Complete variable domain (other parts from reference TRBV19 and TRBJ2-2): DGGITQSPKYLFRKEGQNVTLSCEQNLNHDAMYWYRQDPGQGLRLIYYSQIVNDFQKGDIAEGYSVSREKKESFPLTVTSAQKNPTAFYLCASQSGATTNTGELFFGEGSRLTVL.

The V call is TRBV11-1, the J call TRBJ1-3, with D tentatively TRBD1 (6 bases). Trimming pared 3 bases from V and 8 bases from J, leaving 8 bases between. This CDR3 has 12 amino acids. Germline-derived CDR1 and CDR2 are SGHAT and FQDESV (reference sequence). CDR3 nucleotides: TGTGCCAGCAGCTTGTCAGGGGACACCATATATTTT. Translated: CASSLSGDTIYF.

The V call is TRBV18, the J call TRBJ2-1, with 13 bases that match TRBD2. V lost 6 bases, J lost 10 bases, and 6 bases stayed unmatched. CDR3 length: 14 amino acids. Germline lookup yields CDR1 KGHSH and CDR2 LQKENI. The CDR3 DNA sequence: TGTGCCAGCTCCCCGGGACTAGCGGGATTGGAGCAGTTCTTC. Its protein product is CASSPGLAGLEQFF.

The DNA of the CDR3 is TGTGCCAGCAGTGAACGGGGCCCCCAGGTACCGGTCGGGGAGCTGTTTTTT. Its translation is CASSERGPQVPVGELFF. The chain joins TRBV6-1 to TRBJ2-2; D could derive from TRBD1 or TRBD2 (5 bases each). The CDR3 sequence is 17 residues long. Trimming took 2 bases from V and 7 from J, leaving 20 bases between them. CDR1 and CDR2 from the germline V gene are MNHNS and SASEGT.

The gene calls are TRBV6-2 or TRBV6-3 and TRBJ2-3; D is possibly TRBD1 or TRBD2 (5 bases each). There are 14 residues in the CDR3. Trimming removed 6 bases from V and 2 bases from J, with 12 bases in between. CDR1 is MNHEY and CDR2 is SVGEGT in the germline V gene. The CDR3 bases are TGTGCCAGCAGCCCGGGGACGTCCACAGATACGCAGTATTTT. Encoded protein: CASSPGTSTDTQYF.

The chain recombines TRBV6-2 or TRBV6-3 with TRBJ1-1, with 10 bases that match TRBD1. The CDR3 loop spans 15 amino acids. J gave up 5 bases and V 4 bases, and 7 bases lay outside the gene matches. The germline V gene encodes CDR1 MNHEY and CDR2 SVGEGT. CDR3 DNA sequence: TGTGCCAGCAGTTCCGAGACAGGGGGCGAGACTGAAGCTTTCTTT. It translates to CASSSETGGETEAFF.

J is TRBJ2-3 and V is TRBV18, with no clear D. The CDR3 consists of 14 residues. Between the trimmed V and J ends, which lost 3 bases and 2 bases, there was a span of 9 bases. Germline V gene lookup returns CDR1 KGHSH and CDR2 LQKENI. The CDR3 loop reads CASSPQENTDTQYF. The CDR3 region has the DNA TGTGCCAGCTCACCTCAGGAGAACACAGATACGCAGTATTTT.

This clonotype has only a few counts. The chain is built from TRBV6-5 and TRBJ2-7; 11 nucleotides line up with TRBD2. The ends lost 2 bases at V and 0 bases at J; junction bases unmatched: 0. This CDR3 region has 15 residues. The germline V gene encodes CDR1 MNHEY and CDR2 SVGAGI. In DNA form, the CDR3 reads TGTGCCAGCAGTTACACTAGCGGGAGCTCCTACGAGCAGTACTTC. It codes for CASSYTSGSSYEQYF.

This clonotype occurred a few times. The chain combines TRBV15 with TRBJ2-1; 12 bases are shared with TRBD2. Germline V lookup: CDR1 LNHNV, CDR2 YYDKDF (reference sequence). The CDR3 contains 21 residues. V shed 3 bases and J 1 base; nucleotides not matched to a gene: 16. The CDR3 here is CATSSRWASGRAGGSYNEQFF. In nucleotides, the CDR3 is TGTGCCACCAGCAGTCGGTGGGCTAGCGGGAGGGCCGGGGGTTCCTACAATGAGCAGTTCTTC.

This chain uses TRBV19 with TRBJ2-1; TRBD2 matches 11 bases. The germline CDR1 and CDR2 sequences are LNHDA and SQIVND (reference sequence). The CDR3 extends over 17 amino acids. The trim removed 3 bases at V and 6 bases at J, leaving 10 bases unmatched. CDR3 sequence: CASSMYSGGAEGNEQFF. The CDR3, as DNA: TGTGCCAGTAGTATGTATAGCGGGGGGGCTGAGGGCAATGAGCAGTTCTTC.

This clonotype is medium-sized. The chain uses TRBV29-1 and TRBJ2-5; D is perhaps TRBD2 (6 bases). The germline gives CDR1 SQVTM, CDR2 ANQGSEA. The CDR3 has 13 residues. Trimming removed 2 bases at V and 3 bases at J, with 10 bases between. This CDR3 reads CSVEPGSEETQYF. As DNA, the CDR3 is TGCAGCGTTGAACCCGGGAGTGAAGAGACCCAGTACTTC.

The rearrangement joins TRBV19 to TRBJ2-3; 12 positions match TRBD2. The CDR3 runs 15 residues. Germline V lookup: CDR1 LNHDA, CDR2 SQIVND (reference sequence). J gave up 4 bases and V 2 bases, and 1 base lay outside the gene matches. The DNA for the CDR3 is TGTGCCAGTAGTATAACTAGCGGGGGGTCAGATACGCAGTATTTT. Amino acids: CASSITSGGSDTQYF.

The chain couples TRBV5-5 to TRBJ2-3; 11 bases line up with TRBD2. The V gene's germline CDR1 is SGHKS and CDR2 YYEKEE (reference sequence). The CDR3 loop spans 15 amino acids. Germline trimming cut 2 bases from V and 4 bases from J; bases unmatched to any gene: 3. This chain's CDR3 is CASSFSGGVADTQYF. As DNA, the CDR3 is TGTGCCAGCAGCTTTAGCGGGGGGGTGGCAGATACGCAGTATTTT.

By share, this clonotype ranks as medium-sized. The rearrangement uses TRBV19 and TRBJ2-1; no reliable D call. CDR1 and CDR2 from the germline V gene are LNHDA and SQIVND (reference sequence). Trimming shortened V by 5 bases and J by 7 bases, and 18 bases separated the two germline ends. The CDR3 has 15 residues. DNA for the CDR3: TGTGCCAGTAGTTCCCCTGGCGGCCCTTGGAATGAGCAGTTCTTC. Residues: CASSSPGGPWNEQFF.

This clonotype has only a few counts. The chain recombines TRBV19 with TRBJ1-1; weak D call: TRBD1 (5 bases). Germline loops: CDR1 LNHDA, CDR2 SQIVND (reference sequence). The CDR3 runs 16 residues. V lost 8 bases to trimming and J lost 1 base, with 20 bases between them. CDR3 amino acids: CASEPGLWGPNTEAFF. The CDR3 region has the DNA TGTGCCAGTGAGCCCGGGTTGTGGGGACCGAACACTGAAGCTTTCTTT.

This clonotype has only a few counts. The CDR3 is CASSLGQNTDTQYF. In nucleotides, the CDR3 is TGTGCCAGCAGTTTAGGGCAGAACACAGATACGCAGTATTTT. The chain uses TRBV12-3 or TRBV12-4 and TRBJ2-3, with D hard to call. Trimming stripped 1 base from V and 2 bases from J, with 7 bases between. This CDR3 has 14 amino acids.

The CDR3 sequence is CASSTSGRAQYF. CDR3 DNA: TGTGCCAGTAGTACTAGCGGGAGGGCGCAGTATTTT. The chain couples TRBV19 to TRBJ2-3, with 12 bases lining up with TRBD2. Losses at the gene ends were 4 bases for V and 10 bases for J; bases not matched to a gene: 0. Germline CDR1 and CDR2: LNHDA and SQIVND (reference sequence). CDR3 size: 12 residues.

The CDR3 bases are TGTGCCAGTAGTTCCAGGACTAGCGGGAGGGCCCCCGGGGAGCTGTTTTTT. It codes for CASSSRTSGRAPGELFF. The chain couples TRBV19 to TRBJ2-2; 15 bases match TRBD2. Germline V gives CDR1 LNHDA, CDR2 SQIVND (reference sequence). The CDR3 is 17 residues long. Trimming at V came to 5 bases and at J to 6 bases, leaving 7 bases not matched to a gene.

The V call is TRBV19, the J call TRBJ1-2, with D unresolved. There are 13 residues in the CDR3. Trimming removed 3 bases at V and 8 bases at J, with 13 bases between. CDR1 LNHDA and CDR2 SQIVND come from the germline V gene (reference sequence). The CDR3 region is CASSIGSLSGYTF. The CDR3 nucleotides are TGTGCCAGTAGTATTGGGTCCTTAAGCGGCTACACCTTC.

This rearrangement joins TRBV7-9 to TRBJ2-5; TRBD2 agrees at 9 bases. The V gene end was trimmed by 5 bases and the J gene end by 1 base; junction bases not matched to a gene: 2. This CDR3 has 14 amino acids. Germline-derived CDR1 and CDR2 are SEHNR and FQNEAQ (reference sequence). CDR3 amino acids: CASSRTSAQETQYF. DNA of the CDR3: TGTGCCAGCAGCCGGACTAGCGCCCAAGAGACCCAGTACTTC.

The rearrangement links TRBV7-2 to TRBJ2-1, with a possible D match to TRBD2 (5 bases). CDR1 and CDR2 (germline): SGHTA, FQGNSA. This CDR3 has 11 residues. Trimming pared 5 bases from V and 7 bases from J, leaving 6 bases between. The CDR3 reads CASSPGNEQFF. In nucleotides, the CDR3 is TGTGCCAGCAGCCCGGGAAATGAGCAGTTCTTC.